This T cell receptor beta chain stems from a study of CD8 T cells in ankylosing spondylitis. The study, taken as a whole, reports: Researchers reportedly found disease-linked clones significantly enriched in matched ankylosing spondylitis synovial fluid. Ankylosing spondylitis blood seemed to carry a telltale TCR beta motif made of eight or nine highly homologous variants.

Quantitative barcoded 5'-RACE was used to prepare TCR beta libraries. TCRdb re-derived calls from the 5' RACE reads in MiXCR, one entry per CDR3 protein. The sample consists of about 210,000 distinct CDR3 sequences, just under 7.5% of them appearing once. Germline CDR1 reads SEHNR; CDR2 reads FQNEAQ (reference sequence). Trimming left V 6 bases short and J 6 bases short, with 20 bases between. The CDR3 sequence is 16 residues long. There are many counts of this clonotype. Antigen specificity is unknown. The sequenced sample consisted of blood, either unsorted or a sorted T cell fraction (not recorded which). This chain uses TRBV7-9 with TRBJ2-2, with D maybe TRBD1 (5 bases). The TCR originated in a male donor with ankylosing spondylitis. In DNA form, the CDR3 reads TGTGCCAGCAGGCAAAGAATAGACAGAACATCCGGGGAGCTGTTTTTT. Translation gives CASRQRIDRTSGELFF.